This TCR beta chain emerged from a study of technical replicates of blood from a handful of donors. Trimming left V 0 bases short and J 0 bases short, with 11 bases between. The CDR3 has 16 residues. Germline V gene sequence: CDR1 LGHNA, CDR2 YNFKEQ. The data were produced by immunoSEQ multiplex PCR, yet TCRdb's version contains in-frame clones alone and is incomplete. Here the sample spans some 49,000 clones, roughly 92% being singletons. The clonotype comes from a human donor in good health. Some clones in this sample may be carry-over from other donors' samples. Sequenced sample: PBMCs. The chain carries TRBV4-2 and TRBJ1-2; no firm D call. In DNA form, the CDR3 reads TGTGCCAGCAGCCAAGATCTCAGTGGAGCTAACTATGGCTACACCTTC. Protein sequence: CASSQDLSGANYGYTF.